The next 2 T cell receptor beta chains were all read from a single sample in a study of T-cell memory formation after mild COVID-19. Each CDR3 protein gets one entry after TCRdb re-called the 5' RACE reads with MiXCR. The profile covers about 350,000 distinct CDR3 sequences, with 12% to 15% appearing a single time and approximately 22% taken by the ten largest. Sequencing was performed on PBMCs or a T cell subset sorted from them (not recorded which). The receptors derive from a man aged 18 to 30 who had mild COVID-19 (a few samples of this study predate the infection). Cell type and time point are not known.

The chain combines TRBV10-3 with TRBJ2-2; perhaps TRBD2 as D (5 bases). CDR1 is ENHRY, CDR2 SYGVKD, per germline. Trimming left V 3 bases short and J 1 base short, with 9 bases between. The CDR3 has 15 residues. The CDR3 reads CAISETGRNTGELFF. CDR3 DNA sequence: TGTGCCATCAGTGAAACGGGGAGGAACACCGGGGAGCTGTTTTTT.

This clonotype has just a few counts. This chain connects TRBV6-1 to TRBJ1-1; no clear D. Germline lookup yields CDR1 MNHNS and CDR2 SASEGT. V gave up 3 bases and J gave up 7 bases, with 12 bases separating them. The CDR3 runs 13 residues. CDR3 coding DNA: TGTGCCAGCAGTGATCTCGGTCTGGATGAAGCTTTCTTT. This gives the protein CASSDLGLDEAFF.